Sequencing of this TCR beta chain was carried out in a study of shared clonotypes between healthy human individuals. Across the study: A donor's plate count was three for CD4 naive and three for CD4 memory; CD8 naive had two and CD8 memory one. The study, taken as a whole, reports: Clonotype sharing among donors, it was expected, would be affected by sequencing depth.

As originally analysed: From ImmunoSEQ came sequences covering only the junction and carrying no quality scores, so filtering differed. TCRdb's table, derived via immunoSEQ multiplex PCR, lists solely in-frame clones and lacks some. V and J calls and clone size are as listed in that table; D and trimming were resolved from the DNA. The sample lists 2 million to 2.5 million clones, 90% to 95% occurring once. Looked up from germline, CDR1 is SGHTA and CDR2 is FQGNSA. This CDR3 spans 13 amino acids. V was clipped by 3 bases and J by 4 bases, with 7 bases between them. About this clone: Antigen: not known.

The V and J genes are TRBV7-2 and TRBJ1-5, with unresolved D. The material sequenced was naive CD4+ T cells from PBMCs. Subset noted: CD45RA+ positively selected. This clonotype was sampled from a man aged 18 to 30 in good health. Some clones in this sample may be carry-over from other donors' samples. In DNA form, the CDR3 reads TGTGCCAGCAGCTTCAAGACTAATCAGCCCCAGCATTTT. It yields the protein CASSFKTNQPQHF.